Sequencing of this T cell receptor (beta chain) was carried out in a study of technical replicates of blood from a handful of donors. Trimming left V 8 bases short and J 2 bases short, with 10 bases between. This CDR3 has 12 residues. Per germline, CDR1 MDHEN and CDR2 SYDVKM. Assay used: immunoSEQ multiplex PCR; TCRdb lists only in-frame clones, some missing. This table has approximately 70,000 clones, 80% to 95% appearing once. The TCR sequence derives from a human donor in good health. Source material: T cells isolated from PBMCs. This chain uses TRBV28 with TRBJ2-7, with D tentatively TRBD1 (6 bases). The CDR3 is CASGGFPYEQYF. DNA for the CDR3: TGTGCCAGCGGGGGCTTTCCCTACGAGCAGTACTTC.